The rows below give T cell receptor beta chains drawn from one sample of a study of cytomegalovirus exposure and HLA in healthy donors. Sequenced by immunoSEQ multiplex PCR; TCRdb stores in-frame clones only, minus some. The profile shows around 150,000 clones, around a tenth of them singletons. Sequenced material: PBMCs. These receptors all stem from a male donor in good health and CMV-seronegative. The CDR3 runs from the conserved cysteine through the conserved F or W. Fields, in order: D gene, clone size, J gene, V gene, CDR3 length, CDR3 protein, CDR3 DNA. D genes are given only for firm matches. Clone size appears in some rows only: once, few, many, or a class for an expanded clone.

NA NA TRBJ2-1 TRBV19 15 CASSIETGIYNEQFF TGTGCCAGTAGTATCGAGACGGGGATTTACAATGAGCAGTTCTTC
TRBD1 NA TRBJ2-2 TRBV2 14 CASRRDRSPGELFF TGTGCCAGCCGCCGGGACAGGAGTCCCGGGGAGCTGTTTTTT
TRBD1 few TRBJ1-1 TRBV18 18 CASSLYRGSIIVNTEAFF TGTGCCAGCTCACTTTACAGGGGGTCCATTATTGTGAACACTGAAGCTTTCTTT
NA few TRBJ2-7 TRBV28 13 CASSLWGLNGQYF TGTGCCAGCAGTTTATGGGGACTTAACGGGCAGTACTTC
NA NA TRBJ2-1 TRBV27 14 CASSFGLRNNEQFF TGTGCCAGCAGTTTTGGACTACGGAACAATGAGCAGTTCTTC
NA few TRBJ2-7 TRBV5-6 15 CASSLRGGTGGEQYF TGTGCCAGCAGCTTGCGTGGGGGGACCGGTGGGGAGCAGTACTTC
NA NA TRBJ1-1 TRBV15 15 CATSRERLLNTEAFF TGTGCCACCAGCAGAGAAAGACTCCTGAACACTGAAGCTTTCTTT
TRBD1 NA TRBJ2-1 TRBV6-5 15 CASSWDSNSYNEQFF TGTGCCAGCAGTTGGGACAGCAACTCCTACAATGAGCAGTTCTTC
NA few TRBJ2-7 TRBV28 16 CASSFEAATPSYEQYF TGTGCCAGCAGTTTTGAGGCAGCCACTCCCTCCTACGAGCAGTACTTC
NA NA TRBJ2-7 TRBV21-1 14 CASSRRTGLYEQYF TGTGCCAGCAGTAGACGGACAGGGCTCTACGAGCAGTACTTC
NA NA TRBJ2-3 TRBV29-1 13 CSAAGGSTDTQYF TGCAGCGCTGCCGGGGGTAGCACAGATACGCAGTATTTT
TRBD1 NA TRBJ1-1 TRBV7-2 16 CASSFGTGVIDPEAFF TGTGCCAGCAGCTTCGGGACAGGGGTCATAGACCCTGAAGCTTTCTTT
NA NA TRBJ2-7 TRBV7-2 18 CASTSRVAVPTSSYEQYF TGTGCCAGCACCTCGCGGGTAGCGGTTCCTACCAGCTCCTACGAGCAGTACTTC
TRBD1 NA TRBJ2-5 TRBV10-3 14 CAIAGTGVQEAQYF TGTGCCATAGCCGGGACAGGAGTCCAAGAGGCCCAGTACTTC
TRBD2 few TRBJ2-2 TRBV6-5 16 CASSSGTSHMSGELFF TGTGCCAGCAGTTCCGGGACTAGTCATATGAGCGGGGAGCTGTTTTTT
NA NA TRBJ2-7 TRBV14 14 CASSPMVRYHEQYF TGTGCCAGCAGCCCGATGGTTCGGTACCACGAGCAGTACTTC
NA NA TRBJ2-1 TRBV4-1 16 CASSQDSRDFYNEQFF TGCGCCAGCAGCCAAGATTCACGCGACTTCTACAATGAGCAGTTCTTC
NA NA TRBJ1-3 TRBV5-8 16 CASSLVVPSSGNTIYF TGTGCCAGCAGCTTGGTGGTACCGAGCTCTGGAAACACCATATATTTT
NA NA TRBJ2-7 TRBV7-9 12 CASSLAPDEQYF TGTGCCAGCAGCTTAGCCCCGGACGAGCAGTACTTC
TRBD2 NA TRBJ2-1 TRBV7-3 16 CASSLTPAGGHNEQFF TGTGCCAGCAGCTTAACGCCAGCGGGAGGACACAATGAGCAGTTCTTC
NA NA TRBJ2-2 TRBV11-2 15 CASSLVSGGVGELFF TGTGCCAGCAGCTTAGTATCCGGGGGAGTCGGGGAGCTGTTTTTT
TRBD1 few TRBJ2-5 TRBV27 16 CASSSPSRDSQETQYF TGTGCCAGCAGTTCCCCTTCCCGGGACAGCCAAGAGACCCAGTACTTC
NA few TRBJ1-2 TRBV4-3 15 CASSQGTTQGYGYTF TGCGCCAGCAGCCAAGGTACCACCCAGGGCTATGGCTACACCTTC